This T cell receptor beta chain was sequenced in a study of blood T cell repertoires in COVID-19. Sequenced by immunoSEQ multiplex PCR; TCRdb stores in-frame clones only, minus some. The table shows more than 200,000 clones, with around four fifths occurring only once. The CDR3 is 16 amino acids. V dropped 4 bases and J dropped 4; count of bases not matched to a gene: 9. CDR1 and CDR2 from the germline V gene are SGHRS and YFSETQ. The gene calls are TRBV5-1 and TRBJ2-5; the match to TRBD2 covers 11 bases. This clonotype was obtained from a man aged 55 to 70 with acute or convalescent COVID-19. Material: peripheral blood. The DNA for the CDR3 is TGCGCCAGCAGCCCCGCCTCTAGCGGGAGGAGAGAGACCCAGTACTTC. This gives the protein CASSPASSGRRETQYF.